The T cell receptor (beta chain) under discussion was sequenced for a study of CXCR3-negative and CXCR3-positive naive CD8 T cells. Study-wide findings and caveats: Similar TRBV-TRBJ gene usage was seen in naive CXCR3-negative and CXCR3-positive cells, but not in memory cells. Comparably high diversity was seen in both naive subsets, and much lower diversity in memory CD8+ cells. Comparison of naive cells showed more hydrophobic TRB CDR3s in CXCR3-positive than in CXCR3-negative naive cells.

The CDR3 contains 11 residues. CDR1 is SGHRS and CDR2 is YFSETQ in the germline V gene. Through 5' RACE with UMI labels, the TRB cDNA libraries were prepared. TCRdb re-called the 5' RACE reads and catalogs CDR3 proteins one per entry, DNA excluded. Seen in this sample are approximately 90,000 distinct CDR3 sequences; the ten most common clones hold 0.5% to 0.6%. About this clonotype: The antigen remains undetermined.

Definition of naive CD8+ T cells rested on a CD45RO-CCR7+CD27+CD95- profile. The sequencing input was naive CXCR3+ CD8+ T cells from blood. Noted subset: CD45RO-CCR7+CD27+CD95- naive CD8+ T cells expressing CXCR3 (TNR3+). This chain links TRBV5-1 with TRBJ2-7. The sequence derives from a human donor in good health. Some clones in this sample may be carry-over from other donors' samples. This chain's CDR3 is CASSLEGEQYF.